These 20 T cell receptor beta chains originate from one sample sequenced in a study of cytomegalovirus exposure and HLA in healthy donors. Use of 60 Vbeta and 13 Jbeta primers characterized the PCR. Here immunoSEQ multiplex PCR was the method, and the copy in TCRdb shows in-frame clones only, minus some. Of 200,000 to 250,000 clones listed, approximately 78% were seen once; the top ten hold 2.7%. Material: PBMCs. These receptors were taken from a woman between 35 and 50 years old in good health and CMV-seronegative.

The chain joins TRBV5-1 to TRBJ2-1, with D possibly matching TRBD1 (7 bases). The CDR3 totals 16 residues. The V end was cut by 0 bases, the J end by 13 bases, with 23 bases between. The V gene's germline CDR1 is SGHRS and CDR2 YFSETQ. The CDR3 DNA reads as TGCGCCAGCAGCTTGGGGGGACAGACTAGTCAAAACTCTCAGTTCTTC. Encoded protein: CASSLGGQTSQNSQFF.

This sequence joins TRBV30 and TRBJ1-2, with a weak D call TRBD1 (6 bases). The CDR3 has 14 residues. CDR1 and CDR2 (germline): GTSNPN, SVGIG (reference sequence). The ends were cut back, 1 base at V and 8 bases at J, with 17 bases in the middle. The CDR3 loop reads CAWSDGNRVGGYTF. CDR3 DNA sequence: TGTGCCTGGAGTGACGGAAACAGGGTGGGGGGCTACACCTTC.

The rearrangement joins TRBV9 to TRBJ1-3, with 7 positions matching TRBD1. The CDR3 spans 15 residues. Germline V lookup: CDR1 SGDLS, CDR2 YYNGEE. V shed 4 bases, J shed 0 bases, and the junction held 4 bases outside the gene matches. CDR3 amino acids: CASSIGQDSGNTIYF. CDR3 nucleotides: TGTGCCAGCAGCATCGGACAGGACTCTGGAAACACCATATATTTT.

The chain is built from TRBV5-1 and TRBJ2-2, with 13 bases fitting TRBD2. The V segment lost 3 bases and the J segment 9 bases; nucleotides outside the gene matches: 5. The CDR3 length is 15 residues. Germline V lookup: CDR1 SGHRS, CDR2 YFSETQ. The CDR3 spells CASSSLAGGPRELFF. The CDR3 coding sequence is TGCGCCAGCAGCTCACTAGCGGGAGGGCCTAGGGAGCTGTTTTTT. Full variable domain (remainder filled in from reference TRBV5-1 and TRBJ2-2): KAGVTQTPRYLIKTRGQQVTLSCSPISGHRSVSWYQQTPGQGLQFLFEYFSETQRNKGNFPGRFSGRQFSNSRSEMNVSTLELGDSALYLCASSSLAGGPRELFFGEGSRLTVL.

This rearrangement joins TRBV7-9 to TRBJ1-2; 9 bases fit TRBD1. Germline CDR1 is SEHNR and CDR2 is FQNEAQ (reference sequence). The CDR3 runs 15 residues. V gave up 2 bases and J gave up 3 bases; unmatched junction bases: 4. The CDR3 loop reads CASSLMDRGDYGYTF. DNA of the CDR3: TGTGCCAGCAGCTTAATGGACAGGGGAGACTATGGCTACACCTTC.

This clone was observed a handful of times. The rearrangement links TRBV5-1 to TRBJ2-7; 11 nucleotides align to TRBD2. V was pared by 2 bases and J by 5 bases, with 9 bases of the junction left unmatched. The CDR3 is 16 residues long. The V gene's germline CDR1 is SGHRS and CDR2 YFSETQ. CDR3 amino acids: CASSLSTSGSMDEQYF. The CDR3 region has the DNA TGCGCCAGCAGCTTAAGTACTAGCGGGAGTATGGACGAGCAGTACTTC.

The chain has TRBV28 and TRBJ1-4, with unresolved D. CDR1 and CDR2 (germline): MDHEN, SYDVKM. V dropped 7 bases and J dropped 14 bases, with 26 bases sitting between them. The CDR3 is made up of 15 amino acids. Here the CDR3 DNA reads TGTGCCAGCACCTGGCGGGGAAGCATGGGAGGTCGGCTGTTTTTT. As protein: CASTWRGSMGGRLFF.

As for this clone: Other DNA sequences of this sample code for an identical CDR3. This rearrangement joins TRBV29-1 to TRBJ2-7; a weak D match, TRBD1 (7 bases). This CDR3 contains 15 residues. V dropped 1 base and J dropped 1 base, with 14 bases sitting between them. Germline CDR1 and CDR2: SQVTM and ANQGSEA. The CDR3 nucleotides are TGCAGCGTTGAAGGGAGGGGGCGATCTTCCTACGAGCAGTACTTC. It specifies CSVEGRGRSSYEQYF.

The J gene is TRBJ1-1, the V gene TRBV27; 7 bases are shared with TRBD1. V trimming: 3 bases; J trimming: 4 bases; junction bases outside the gene matches: 5. The CDR3 totals 14 residues. From germline, CDR1 is MNHEY and CDR2 SMNVEV (reference sequence). The CDR3: CASSLGDSITEAFF. The CDR3 nucleotides are TGTGCCAGCAGTTTGGGGGACAGTATCACTGAAGCTTTCTTT.

The CDR3 coding sequence is TGCAGCGTAAGACAGGGGGGATTCACCGGGGAGCTGTTTTTT. Translated: CSVRQGGFTGELFF. This chain connects TRBV29-1 to TRBJ2-2, with TRBD1 identical over 9 bases. V trimming: 6 bases; J trimming: 4 bases; junction bases outside the gene matches: 6. Germline CDR1 and CDR2: SQVTM and ANQGSEA. CDR3 length: 14 amino acids.

V and J are TRBV7-9 and TRBJ2-1, with 9 bases fitting TRBD2. V trimming: 5 bases; J trimming: 2 bases; junction bases outside the gene matches: 7. From germline, CDR1 is SEHNR and CDR2 FQNEAQ (reference sequence). This CDR3 is 16 amino acids long. This CDR3 is CASSPGLALPYNEQFF. DNA of the CDR3: TGTGCCAGCAGCCCAGGACTAGCGCTCCCCTACAATGAGCAGTTCTTC.

V and J are TRBV9 and TRBJ2-1, with TRBD2 identical over 8 bases. The V gene end was trimmed by 7 bases and the J gene end by 7 bases; junction bases not matched to a gene: 19. The CDR3 extends over 17 amino acids. Germline V gene data show CDR1 as SGDLS and CDR2 as YYNGEE. CDR3: CASQRFGGAGVKNEQFF. CDR3 DNA: TGTGCCAGCCAGCGTTTCGGGGGGGCGGGAGTCAAGAATGAGCAGTTCTTC.

The chain joins TRBV5-6 to TRBJ2-7; no firm D call. Trimming stripped 0 bases from V and 1 base from J, with 5 bases between. In germline, CDR1 is SGHDT, CDR2 YYEEEE. This CDR3 spans 13 amino acids. CDR3 loop: CASSLEHSYEQYF. The CDR3 DNA sequence: TGTGCCAGCAGCTTGGAACATTCCTACGAGCAGTACTTC.

This chain links TRBV5-8 with TRBJ2-7; TRBD1 is a possible D gene (5 bases). The germline V gene encodes CDR1 SGHTS and CDR2 YDEGEE. The CDR3 totals 15 residues. V was shortened by 0 bases and J by 3 bases, with 13 bases between the two germline ends. In nucleotides, the CDR3 is TGTGCCAGCAGCTTGGGTATTGCAGGGCGCTACGAGCAGTACTTC. Amino acids: CASSLGIAGRYEQYF.

This clone was observed a few times. The V gene is TRBV6-6, the J gene TRBJ2-5; no definite D call. Germline CDR1 reads MNHNY; CDR2 reads SVGAGI (reference sequence). The CDR3 has 13 amino acids. Trimming stripped 5 bases from V and 2 bases from J, with 9 bases between. The CDR3 region has the DNA TGTGCCAGCAGTGGTGAGGCTCAAGAGACCCAGTACTTC. Protein: CASSGEAQETQYF.

Concerning this clone: Relative to the germline gene, one junction end is altered; a read error may explain this. The V and J genes are TRBV7-9 and TRBJ1-4; no clear D gene. The germline gives CDR1 SEHNR, CDR2 FQNEAQ (reference sequence). This CDR3 comprises 15 residues. The CDR3 spells CASSSSYSTNEKLSF. The CDR3 DNA is TGTGCCAGCAGCTCGAGCTATTCAACTAATGAAAAACTGTCTTTT.

This rearrangement joins TRBV27 to TRBJ1-1; D perhaps matches TRBD1 (5 bases). V lost 2 bases and J 6 bases, leaving 10 bases between the germline ends. Germline CDR1 MNHEY, CDR2 SMNVEV (reference sequence). This CDR3 spans 13 amino acids. Here the CDR3 DNA reads TGTGCCAGCAGTTTAGGGGGGATCGCTGAAGCTTTCTTT. Residues: CASSLGGIAEAFF.

This clone was observed a few times. CDR3 bases: TGTGCCAGCAGCTTAGTTGGGGGGGAATATCAGCCCCAGCATTTT. Translated: CASSLVGGEYQPQHF. V is TRBV7-9 and J is TRBJ1-5; possible D gene TRBD1, 5 bases. Germline V gene data show CDR1 as SEHNR and CDR2 as FQNEAQ (reference sequence). Between the trimmed V and J ends, which lost 1 base and 5 bases, there was a span of 12 bases. This CDR3 is 15 amino acids long.

This clone came up a few times. The chain links TRBV11-2 to TRBJ2-7, with 9 positions matching TRBD1. CDR3 size: 14 residues. From germline, CDR1 is SGHAT and CDR2 FQNNGV. V lost 3 bases, J lost 1 base, and 1 base stayed unmatched. DNA of the CDR3: TGTGCCAGCAGCTTGACAGGGGGTTCCTACGAGCAGTACTTC. Translated, it gives CASSLTGGSYEQYF.

The chain is built from TRBV7-9 and TRBJ1-4; 8 nucleotides align to TRBD1. This CDR3 region has 14 residues. The germline V gene has CDR1 SEHNR and CDR2 FQNEAQ (reference sequence). V shed 5 bases, J shed 7 bases, and the junction held 6 bases outside the gene matches. The CDR3 spells CASSLTGGSEKLFF. CDR3 nucleotide sequence: TGTGCCAGCAGCCTTACAGGGGGAAGTGAAAAACTGTTTTTT.